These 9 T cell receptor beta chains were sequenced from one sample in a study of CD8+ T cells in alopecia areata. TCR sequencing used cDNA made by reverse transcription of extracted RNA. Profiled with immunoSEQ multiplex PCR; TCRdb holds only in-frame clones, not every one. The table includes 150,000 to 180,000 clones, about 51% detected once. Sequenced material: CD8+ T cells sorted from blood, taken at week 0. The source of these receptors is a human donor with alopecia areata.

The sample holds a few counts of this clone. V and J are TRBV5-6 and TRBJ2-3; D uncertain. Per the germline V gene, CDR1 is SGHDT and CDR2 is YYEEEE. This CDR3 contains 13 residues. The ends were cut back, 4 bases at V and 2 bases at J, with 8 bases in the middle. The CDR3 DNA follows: TGTGCCAGCAGCCTCGGCGCCACAGATACGCAGTATTTT. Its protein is CASSLGATDTQYF.

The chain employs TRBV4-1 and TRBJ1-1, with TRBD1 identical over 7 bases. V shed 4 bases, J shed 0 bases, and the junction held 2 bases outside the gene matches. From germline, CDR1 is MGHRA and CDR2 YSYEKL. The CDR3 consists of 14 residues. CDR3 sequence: CASSPGQLNTEAFF. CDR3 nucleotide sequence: TGCGCCAGCAGCCCGGGACAGCTGAACACTGAAGCTTTCTTT.

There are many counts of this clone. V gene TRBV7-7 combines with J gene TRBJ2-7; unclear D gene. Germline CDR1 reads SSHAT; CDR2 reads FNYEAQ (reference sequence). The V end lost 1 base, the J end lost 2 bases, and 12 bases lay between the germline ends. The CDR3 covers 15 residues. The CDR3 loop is CASSLGSVGTYEQYF. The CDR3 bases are TGTGCCAGCAGCTTAGGGTCTGTCGGAACCTACGAGCAGTACTTC.

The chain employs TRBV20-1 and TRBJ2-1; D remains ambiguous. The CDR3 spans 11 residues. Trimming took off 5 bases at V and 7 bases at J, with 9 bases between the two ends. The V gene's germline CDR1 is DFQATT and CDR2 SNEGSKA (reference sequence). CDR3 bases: TGCAGTGCTCCCGTTGGTAATGAGCAGTTCTTC. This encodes CSAPVGNEQFF.

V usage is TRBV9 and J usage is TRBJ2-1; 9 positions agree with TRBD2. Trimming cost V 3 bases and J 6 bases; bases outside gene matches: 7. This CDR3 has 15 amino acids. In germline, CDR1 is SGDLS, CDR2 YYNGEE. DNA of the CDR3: TGTGCCAGCAGCGGGAGCGGGGGGCCGGGCAATGAGCAGTTCTTC. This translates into CASSGSGGPGNEQFF. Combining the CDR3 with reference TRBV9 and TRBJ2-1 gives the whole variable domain DSGVTQTPKHLITATGQRVTLRCSPRSGDLSVYWYQQSLDQGLQFLIQYYNGEERAKGNILERFSAQQFPDLHSELNLSSLELGDSALYFCASSGSGGPGNEQFFGPGTRLTVL.

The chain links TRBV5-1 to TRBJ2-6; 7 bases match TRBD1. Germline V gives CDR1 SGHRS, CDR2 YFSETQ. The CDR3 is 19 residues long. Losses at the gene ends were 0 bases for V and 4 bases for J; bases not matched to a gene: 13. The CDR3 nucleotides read TGCGCCAGCAGCTTGGTAAGGACAGGTTCATATGCAGGGGCCAACGTCCTGACTTTC. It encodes CASSLVRTGSYAGANVLTF.

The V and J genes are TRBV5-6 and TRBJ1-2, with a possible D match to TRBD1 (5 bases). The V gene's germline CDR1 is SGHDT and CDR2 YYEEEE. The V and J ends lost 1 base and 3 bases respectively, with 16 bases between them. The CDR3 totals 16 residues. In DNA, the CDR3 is TGTGCCAGCAGCTTGCTCTTCCGGGACCAATACTATGGCTACACCTTC. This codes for CASSLLFRDQYYGYTF.

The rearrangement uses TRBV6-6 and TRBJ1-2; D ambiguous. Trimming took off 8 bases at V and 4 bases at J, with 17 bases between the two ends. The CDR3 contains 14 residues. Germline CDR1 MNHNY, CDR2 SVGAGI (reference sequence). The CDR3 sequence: CASYTVGPIYGYTF. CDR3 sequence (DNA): TGTGCCAGCTATACCGTTGGACCGATCTATGGCTACACCTTC.

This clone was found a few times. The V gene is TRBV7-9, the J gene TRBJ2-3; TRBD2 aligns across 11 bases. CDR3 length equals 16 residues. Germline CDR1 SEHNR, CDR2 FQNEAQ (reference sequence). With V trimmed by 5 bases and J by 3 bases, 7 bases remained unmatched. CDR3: CASSDRSGGVTDTQYF. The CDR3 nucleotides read TGTGCCAGCAGCGACCGTAGCGGGGGGGTAACAGATACGCAGTATTTT.